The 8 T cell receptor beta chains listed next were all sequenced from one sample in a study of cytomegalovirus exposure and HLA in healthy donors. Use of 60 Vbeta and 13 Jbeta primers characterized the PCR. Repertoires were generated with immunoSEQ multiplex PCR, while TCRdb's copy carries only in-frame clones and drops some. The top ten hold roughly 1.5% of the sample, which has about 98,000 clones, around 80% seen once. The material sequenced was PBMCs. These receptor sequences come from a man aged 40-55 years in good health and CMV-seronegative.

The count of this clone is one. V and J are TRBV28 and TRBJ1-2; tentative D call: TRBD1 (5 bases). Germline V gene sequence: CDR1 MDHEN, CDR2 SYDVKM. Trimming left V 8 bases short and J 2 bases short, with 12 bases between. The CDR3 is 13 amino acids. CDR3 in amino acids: CASLHRRNYGYTF. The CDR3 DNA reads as TGTGCCAGCCTCCACAGGCGAAACTATGGCTACACCTTC.

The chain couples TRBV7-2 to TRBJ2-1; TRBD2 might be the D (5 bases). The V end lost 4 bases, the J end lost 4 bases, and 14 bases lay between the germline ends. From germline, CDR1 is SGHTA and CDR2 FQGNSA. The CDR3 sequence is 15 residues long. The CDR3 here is CASSWTRGPYNEQFF. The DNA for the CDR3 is TGTGCCAGCAGCTGGACCCGAGGGCCTTACAATGAGCAGTTCTTC.

DNA for the CDR3: TGTGCCTGGAGTGTACATCGGGGGAGCTCCTACAATGAGCAGTTCTTC. Translation gives CAWSVHRGSSYNEQFF. The rearrangement links TRBV30 to TRBJ2-1; D perhaps matches TRBD2 (6 bases). Germline loops: CDR1 GTSNPN, CDR2 SVGIG (reference sequence). Trimming cost V 0 bases and J 0 bases, with 12 bases left between them. CDR3 length equals 16 residues.

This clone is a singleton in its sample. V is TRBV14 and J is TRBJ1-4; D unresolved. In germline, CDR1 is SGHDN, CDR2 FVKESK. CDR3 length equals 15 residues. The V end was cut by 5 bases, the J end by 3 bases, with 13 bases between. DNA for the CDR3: TGTGCCAGCAGCTTAAGGCACAGTTCTAATGAAAAACTGTTTTTT. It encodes CASSLRHSSNEKLFF.

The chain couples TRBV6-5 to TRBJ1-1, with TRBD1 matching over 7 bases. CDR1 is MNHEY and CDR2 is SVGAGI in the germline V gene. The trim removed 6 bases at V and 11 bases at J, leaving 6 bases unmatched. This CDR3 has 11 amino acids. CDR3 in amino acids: CASSLQGWAFF. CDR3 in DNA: TGTGCCAGCAGCCTACAGGGGTGGGCTTTCTTT.

CDR3 bases: TGTGCCAGCAGCTCTCTAGGTCGGAACACAGATACGCAGTATTTT. Translation: CASSSLGRNTDTQYF. The chain recombines TRBV7-2 with TRBJ2-3, with D unresolved. The V and J ends lost 4 bases and 2 bases respectively, with 13 bases between them. Per germline, CDR1 SGHTA and CDR2 FQGNSA. This CDR3 is built from 15 residues.

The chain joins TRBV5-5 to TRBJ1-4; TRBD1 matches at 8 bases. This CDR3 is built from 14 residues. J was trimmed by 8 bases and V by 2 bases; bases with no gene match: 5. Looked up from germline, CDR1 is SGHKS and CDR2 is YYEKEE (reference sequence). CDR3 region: CASSFNRGKEKLFF. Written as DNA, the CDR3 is TGTGCCAGCAGCTTCAACAGGGGGAAAGAAAAACTGTTTTTT.

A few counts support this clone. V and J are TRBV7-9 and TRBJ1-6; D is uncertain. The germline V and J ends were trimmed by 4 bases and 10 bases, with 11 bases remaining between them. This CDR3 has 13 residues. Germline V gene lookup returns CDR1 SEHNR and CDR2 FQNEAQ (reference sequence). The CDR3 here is CASSYNFYSPLHF. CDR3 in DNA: TGTGCCAGCAGCTATAACTTTTACTCACCCCTCCACTTT.